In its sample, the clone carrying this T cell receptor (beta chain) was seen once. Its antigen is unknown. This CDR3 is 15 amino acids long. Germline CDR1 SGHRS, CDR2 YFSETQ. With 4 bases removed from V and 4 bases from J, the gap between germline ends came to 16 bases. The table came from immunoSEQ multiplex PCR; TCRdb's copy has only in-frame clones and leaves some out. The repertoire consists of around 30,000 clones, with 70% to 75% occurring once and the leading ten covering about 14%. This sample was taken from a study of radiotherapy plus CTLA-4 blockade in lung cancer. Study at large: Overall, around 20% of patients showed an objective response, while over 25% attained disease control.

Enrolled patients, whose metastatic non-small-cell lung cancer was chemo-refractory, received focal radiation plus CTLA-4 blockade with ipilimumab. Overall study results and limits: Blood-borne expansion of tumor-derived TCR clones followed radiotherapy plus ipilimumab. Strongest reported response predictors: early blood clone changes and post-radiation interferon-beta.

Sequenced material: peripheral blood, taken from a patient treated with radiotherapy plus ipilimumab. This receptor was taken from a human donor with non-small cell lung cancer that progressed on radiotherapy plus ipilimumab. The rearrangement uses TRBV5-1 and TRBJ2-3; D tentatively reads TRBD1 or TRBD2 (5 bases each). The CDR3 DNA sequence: TGCGCCAGCAGCCGGGGCGGGCAGTTCGCAGATACGCAGTATTTT. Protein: CASSRGGQFADTQYF.